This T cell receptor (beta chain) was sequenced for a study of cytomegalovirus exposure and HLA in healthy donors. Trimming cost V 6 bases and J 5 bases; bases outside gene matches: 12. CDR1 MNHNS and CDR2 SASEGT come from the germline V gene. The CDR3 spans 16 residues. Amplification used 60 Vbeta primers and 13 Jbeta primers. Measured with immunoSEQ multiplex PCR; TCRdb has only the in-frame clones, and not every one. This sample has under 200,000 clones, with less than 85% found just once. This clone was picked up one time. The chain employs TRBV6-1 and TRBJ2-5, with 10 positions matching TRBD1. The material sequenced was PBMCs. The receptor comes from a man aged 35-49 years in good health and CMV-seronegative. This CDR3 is CASSETGTGAWETQYF. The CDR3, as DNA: TGTGCCAGCAGCGAAACCGGGACAGGGGCCTGGGAGACCCAGTACTTC.